This TCR beta chain stems from a study of control samples from healthy donors and cancer patients. With V trimmed by 2 bases and J by 7 bases, 5 bases remained unmatched. This CDR3 is built from 14 residues. Per the germline V gene, CDR1 is ENHRY and CDR2 is SYGVKD. A few counts support this clone. Libraries were prepared by immunoSEQ multiplex PCR; TCRdb keeps only in-frame clonotypes and omits some of them. This table holds more than 80,000 clones, over 90% found once. Sequenced: blood. The chain combines TRBV10-3 with TRBJ1-2, with 9 nucleotides matching TRBD1. This clonotype was sampled from a man between 18 and 29 years old in good health. The CDR3 sequence: CAISEVTGGGGYTF. As DNA, the CDR3 is TGTGCCATCAGTGAGGTTACAGGGGGCGGTGGCTACACCTTC.